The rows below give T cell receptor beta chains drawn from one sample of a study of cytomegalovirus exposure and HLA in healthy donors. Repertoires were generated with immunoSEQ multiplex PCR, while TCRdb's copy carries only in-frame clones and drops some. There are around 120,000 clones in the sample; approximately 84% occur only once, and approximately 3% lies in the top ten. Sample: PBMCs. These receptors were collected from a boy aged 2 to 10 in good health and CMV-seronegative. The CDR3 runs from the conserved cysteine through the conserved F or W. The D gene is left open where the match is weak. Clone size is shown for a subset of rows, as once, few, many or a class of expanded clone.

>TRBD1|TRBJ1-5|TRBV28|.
TGTGCCAGCAGGGACCTCCCGGGACAGGGGCCTGAAATCCGGGGTCGGGCCCAGCATTTT
CASRDLPGQGPEIRGRAQHF
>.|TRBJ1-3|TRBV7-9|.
TGTGCCAGCAGCTCCCGTGAGGGTGGGAGAAACACCATATATTTT
CASSSREGGRNTIYF
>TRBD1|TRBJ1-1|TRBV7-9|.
TGTGCCAGCAGCCCGCCGACAGGGAGGACTGAAGCTTTCTTT
CASSPPTGRTEAFF
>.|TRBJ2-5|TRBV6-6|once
TGTGCCAGCAGTTACTTGCTAGAGGGAAGGGAGACCCAGTACTTC
CASSYLLEGRETQYF
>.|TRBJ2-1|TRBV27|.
TGTGCCAGCAGTTTAACCGAGAATGAGCAGTTCTTC
CASSLTENEQFF
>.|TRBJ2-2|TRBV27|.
TGTGCCAGCAGTTTAACGGGCACCGGGGAGCTGTTTTTT
CASSLTGTGELFF
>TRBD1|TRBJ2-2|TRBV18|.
TGTGCCAGCTCACCGTTCGACAGGGGGAGGACCGGGGAGCTGTTTTTT
CASSPFDRGRTGELFF
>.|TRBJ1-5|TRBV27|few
TGTGCCAGCAGTTCGGGGTGGGGAGGTCAGCCCCAGCATTTT
CASSSGWGGQPQHF
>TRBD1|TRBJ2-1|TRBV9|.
TGTGCCAGCAGCGGTCAGGGACAGTCCTACAATGAGCAGTTCTTC
CASSGQGQSYNEQFF
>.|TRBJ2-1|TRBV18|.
TGTGCCAGCTCACCCGTGTGGGACATACACAATGAGCAGTTCTTC
CASSPVWDIHNEQFF